This T cell receptor (beta chain) was retrieved from a study of blood T cells in healthy people across ages. The CDR3 length is 11 residues. Germline CDR1 and CDR2: MDHEN and SYDVKM. The V gene lost 10 bases and the J gene lost 0 bases, with 4 bases spanning the gap. There were healthy Caucasian individuals from Russia, aged about 6 to 100, serving as donors. The second PCR ran about 6 to 12 cycles with a sample-barcoded 5' primer and J-beta primers. One entry per CDR3 protein, called by TCRdb with MiXCR from the 5' RACE reads. The repertoire holds hundreds of thousands of distinct CDR3 sequences, with approximately 65% as singletons.

Sequences were obtained from blood. The TCR originated in a man aged 25-45 years in good health. V and J are TRBV28 and TRBJ1-5; D is ambiguous. The CDR3 sequence is CATASNQPQHF. In DNA, the CDR3 is TGTGCCACGGCTAGCAATCAGCCCCAGCATTTT.